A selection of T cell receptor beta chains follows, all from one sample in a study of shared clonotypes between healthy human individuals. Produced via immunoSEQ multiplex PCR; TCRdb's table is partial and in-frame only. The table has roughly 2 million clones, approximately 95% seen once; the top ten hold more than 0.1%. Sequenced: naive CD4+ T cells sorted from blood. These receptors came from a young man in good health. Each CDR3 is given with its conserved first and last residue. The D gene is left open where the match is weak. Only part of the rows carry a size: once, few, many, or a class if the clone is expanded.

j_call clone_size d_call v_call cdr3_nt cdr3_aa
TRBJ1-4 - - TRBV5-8 TGTGCCAGCAGCTTTAGCCACCTGGGGGGTAATGAAAAACTGTTTTTT CASSFSHLGGNEKLFF
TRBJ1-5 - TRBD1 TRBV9 TGTGCCAGCAGCGTAGAATCAGGGGGGCAGCCCCAGCATTTT CASSVESGGQPQHF
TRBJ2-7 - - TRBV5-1 TGCGCCAGCAGCTTGGGTCGGGGATACTACGAGCAGTACTTC CASSLGRGYYEQYF
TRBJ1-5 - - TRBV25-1 TGTGCCAGCAGTGAATCCGTGGGACAGCCCCAGCATTTT CASSESVGQPQHF
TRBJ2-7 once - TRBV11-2 TGTGCCAGCAGCTTAGTCCGGGGGGCTAACGAGCAGTACTTC CASSLVRGANEQYF
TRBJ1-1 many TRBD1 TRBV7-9 TGTGCCAGCAGCACGCGGACAGGGAACACTGAAGCTTTCTTT CASSTRTGNTEAFF
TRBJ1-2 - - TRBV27 TGTGCCAGCAGTCCCAAGGCTAACTATGGCTACACCTTC CASSPKANYGYTF
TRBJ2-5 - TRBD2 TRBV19 TGTGCCAGTAGTATTGATTCGGTGGGCGGGAGCCAAGAGACCCAGTACTTC CASSIDSVGGSQETQYF
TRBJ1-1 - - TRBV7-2 TGTGCCAGCAGCTTACAGGTTGAGGGCACTGAAGCTTTCTTT CASSLQVEGTEAFF
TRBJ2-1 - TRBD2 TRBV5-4 TGTGCCAGCAGCTTAGGGGGAAGCGGGAGCTATGAGCAGTTCTTC CASSLGGSGSYEQFF
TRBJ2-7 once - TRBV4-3 TGCGCCAGCAGCCAAGAAGGAGGGATCCACGAGCAGTACTTC CASSQEGGIHEQYF